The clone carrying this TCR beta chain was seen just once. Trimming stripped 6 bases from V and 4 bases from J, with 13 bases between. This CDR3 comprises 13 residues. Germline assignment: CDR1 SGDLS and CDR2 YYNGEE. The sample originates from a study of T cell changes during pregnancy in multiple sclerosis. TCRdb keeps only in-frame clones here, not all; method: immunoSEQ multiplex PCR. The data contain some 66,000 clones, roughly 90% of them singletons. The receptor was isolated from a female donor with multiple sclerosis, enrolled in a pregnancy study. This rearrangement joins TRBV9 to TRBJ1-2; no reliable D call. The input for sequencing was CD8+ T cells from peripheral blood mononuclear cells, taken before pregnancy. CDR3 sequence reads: CASTKLVSYGYTF. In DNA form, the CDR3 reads TGTGCCAGCACCAAACTAGTAAGCTATGGCTACACCTTC.